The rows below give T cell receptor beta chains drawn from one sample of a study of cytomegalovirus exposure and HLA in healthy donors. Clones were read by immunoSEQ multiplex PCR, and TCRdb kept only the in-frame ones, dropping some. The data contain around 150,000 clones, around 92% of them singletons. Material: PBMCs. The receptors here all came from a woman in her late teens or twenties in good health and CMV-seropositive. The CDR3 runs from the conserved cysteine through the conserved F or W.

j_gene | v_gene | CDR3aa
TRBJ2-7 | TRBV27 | CASNRDRQAYEQYF
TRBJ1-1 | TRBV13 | CASSFIRGANTEAFF
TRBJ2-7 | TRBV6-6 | CASSYSASGSGEQYF
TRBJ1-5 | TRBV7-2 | CASSQDTSNQPQHF
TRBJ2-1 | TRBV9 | CASSLGLAGPYNEQFF
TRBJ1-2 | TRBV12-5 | CASGFTGGYGYTF
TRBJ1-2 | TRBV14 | CASSQERQGFGYTF
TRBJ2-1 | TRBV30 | CAWIKREGLYNEQFF
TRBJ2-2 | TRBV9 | CATGGAGTGELFF
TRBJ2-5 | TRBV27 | CASGLAEETQYF
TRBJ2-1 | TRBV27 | CASSRGTTDNEQFF
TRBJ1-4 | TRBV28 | CASTKTGSNEKLFF
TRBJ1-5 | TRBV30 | CAWSHITGWWQPQHF
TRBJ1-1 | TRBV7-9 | CASSTKGQGTEAFF
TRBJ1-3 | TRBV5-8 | CASSSRGSGNTIYF
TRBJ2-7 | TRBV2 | CASAGGVFYEQYF
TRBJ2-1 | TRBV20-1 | CSASRQVQFF
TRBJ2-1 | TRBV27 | CASRSLAYNEQFF
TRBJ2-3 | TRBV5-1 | CASSSNGGSTDTQYF
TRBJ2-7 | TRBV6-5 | CASHAGDEQYF
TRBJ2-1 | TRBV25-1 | CASSLAGDVSEQFF
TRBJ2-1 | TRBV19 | CASSIGGGGLYNEQFF
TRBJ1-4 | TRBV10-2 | CASSDRGRREKLFF
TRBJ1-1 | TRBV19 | CASSTGHQVTNTEAFF
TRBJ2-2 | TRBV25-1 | CASSAYRGTGELFF
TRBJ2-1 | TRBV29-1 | CSVLAAYNEQFF
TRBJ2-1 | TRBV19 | CASSSLTGPSYNEQFF
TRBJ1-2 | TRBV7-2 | CARKGRIGPSGYTF
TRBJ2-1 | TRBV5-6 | CASSLFGGGSSYNEQFF
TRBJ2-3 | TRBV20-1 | CSAYTDTQYF
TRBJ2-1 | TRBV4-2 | CASSQDGRGNEQFF
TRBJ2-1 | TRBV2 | CARGTLAGDVAPFF
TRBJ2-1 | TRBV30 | CAWDRDWCNEQFF
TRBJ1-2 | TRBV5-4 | CASSLNNDYGYTF
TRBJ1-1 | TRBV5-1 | CASSQRDTGTTEAFF
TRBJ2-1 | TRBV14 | CASSRGRVNEQFF
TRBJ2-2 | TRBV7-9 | CASSTRGTRAFGELFF
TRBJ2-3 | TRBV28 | CASSLQLAGGFVDTQYF
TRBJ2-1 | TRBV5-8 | CASSRTSGSYNEQFF
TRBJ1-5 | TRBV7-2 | CASSLVEQWGVNQPQHF
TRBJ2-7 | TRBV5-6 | CASSLDYYYEQYF
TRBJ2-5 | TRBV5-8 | CASRIGGGGETQYF
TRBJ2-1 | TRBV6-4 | CASSDSTSGSYNEQFF
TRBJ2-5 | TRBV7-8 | CASSPGQPNQETQYF
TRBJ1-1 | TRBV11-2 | CASRWGDTEAFF
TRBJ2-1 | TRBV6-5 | CASSRLAGAYNEQFF
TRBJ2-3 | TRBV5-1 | CASSFSLDTQYF
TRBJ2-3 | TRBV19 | CASSMSSSGTRDTQYF
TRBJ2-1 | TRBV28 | CASLKGGLYNEQFF
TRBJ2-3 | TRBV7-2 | CASSFRGGDTQYF
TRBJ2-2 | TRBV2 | CASSGQGATGELFF
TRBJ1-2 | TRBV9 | CASTRGLGARYGYTF
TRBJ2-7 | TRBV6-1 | CASKLIGTNTYEQYF
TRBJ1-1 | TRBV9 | CASSGGQLNTEAFF
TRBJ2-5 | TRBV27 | CASSLLAGYGLETQYF
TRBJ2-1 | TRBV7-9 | CASSETSSYNEQFF
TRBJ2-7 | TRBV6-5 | CASSYVGVQYF
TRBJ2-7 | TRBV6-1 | CAIKLGLQYEQYF